This T cell receptor beta chain was identified during a study of blood T cell repertoires in COVID-19. Whole-study context: The samples span acute and convalescent COVID-19 from the United States, Italy and Spain. T cells, B-cell-depleted T cells, or PBMCs provided the cDNA or gDNA that served as material.

Per the authors' pipeline: Using reference gene primer amplification, nucleated cell counts were estimated. Only in-frame clones appear in the TCRdb table, and some are missing; sequencing was by immunoSEQ multiplex PCR. V, J and clone size were drawn from that table, and D and trimming were deduced from the DNA. In the table there are about 80,000 clones, approximately 91% of which are singletons. CDR1 and CDR2 (germline): LNHNV, YYDKDF (reference sequence). The CDR3 runs to 16 residues. V lost 0 bases, J lost 4 bases, and 5 bases stayed unmatched. Specimen: peripheral blood. The receptor's source is a man in his 70s with active or convalescent COVID-19. The rearrangement joins TRBV15 to TRBJ2-5; 10 positions agree with TRBD1. CDR3: CATSRDARTGGETQYF. CDR3 DNA: TGTGCCACCAGCAGAGATGCTAGGACAGGGGGAGAGACCCAGTACTTC.